This TCR beta chain is drawn from a study of blood T cell repertoires in COVID-19. Overall study: Samples came from the United States, Italy and Spain, spanning acute and convalescent COVID-19. T cells, B-cell-depleted T cells, or PBMCs provided the cDNA or gDNA that served as material.

Original handling: Nucleated cell counts were estimated from reference gene primer amplification. This table comes from immunoSEQ multiplex PCR, and its TCRdb copy is limited to in-frame clones, with some not included. The DNA was the basis for D and trimming; V, J and clone size are from that table. The sample gives about 270,000 clones, about 89% of which show up once; about 8.8% is in the top ten. The CDR3 spans 12 residues. V gave up 6 bases and J gave up 4 bases; unmatched junction bases: 2. The receptor comes from a middle-aged man with active or convalescent COVID-19. The sequenced material came from peripheral blood. The rearrangement uses TRBV12-3 or TRBV12-4 and TRBJ2-5; 7 nucleotides align to TRBD1. The DNA of the CDR3 is TGTGCCAGCAGAACAGGGGTAGAGACCCAGTACTTC. This gives the protein CASRTGVETQYF.